The 16 T cell receptor beta chains presented below share a single source sample, sequenced in a study of T cells in narcolepsy. Sequencing was performed with immunoSEQ multiplex PCR; in TCRdb, only in-frame clones are kept and a portion is missing. This sample has around 35,000 clones, with more than 75% found just once. Sequencing used CD45RA- memory CD4+ T cells from PBMCs. All receptors come from a human donor with narcolepsy.

This clone was recorded once. The chain links TRBV4-3 to TRBJ1-1, with D unresolved. V lost 0 bases to trimming and J lost 1 base, with 9 bases between them. The germline gives CDR1 LGHNA, CDR2 YSLEER. This CDR3 spans 15 amino acids. CDR3 bases: TGCGCCAGCAGCCAAGATGTGCTTAGGAACACTGAAGCTTTCTTT. Translation: CASSQDVLRNTEAFF.

This clone came up a few times. The J gene is TRBJ1-1, the V gene TRBV10-3; 7 bases match TRBD1. Per germline, CDR1 ENHRY and CDR2 SYGVKD. With 6 bases clipped from V and 1 base from J, the junction kept 2 bases outside the gene matches. This CDR3 spans 13 amino acids. CDR3 region: CAIRQGGNTEAFF. The CDR3 DNA sequence: TGTGCCATCAGGCAGGGGGGGAACACTGAAGCTTTCTTT.

A note on this clone: The identical CDR3 is also encoded by other nucleotide sequences in the sample. J is TRBJ2-5 and V is TRBV30; D gene uncertain. V dropped 3 bases and J dropped 4 bases, with 6 bases sitting between them. Per the germline V gene, CDR1 is GTSNPN and CDR2 is SVGIG (reference sequence). The CDR3 spans 11 residues. As DNA, the CDR3 is TGTGCCTGGAGATCGCGAGAGACCCAGTACTTC. Translating gives CAWRSRETQYF.

This chain links TRBV6-6 with TRBJ2-2, with D hard to call. V dropped 2 bases and J dropped 7 bases, with 17 bases sitting between them. This CDR3 spans 16 amino acids. The germline CDR1 and CDR2 sequences are MNHNY and SVGAGI (reference sequence). The DNA for the CDR3 is TGTGCCAGCAGTTACATCTCAGTCCGAATGGACGGGGAGCTGTTTTTT. This encodes CASSYISVRMDGELFF.

The genes are TRBV20-1 and TRBJ2-1; D not resolved. This CDR3 contains 11 residues. Trimming left V 0 bases short and J 8 bases short, with 5 bases between. Germline CDR1 DFQATT, CDR2 SNEGSKA (reference sequence). The CDR3: CSAREWDEQFF. The CDR3 nucleotides are TGCAGTGCTAGAGAATGGGATGAGCAGTTCTTC.

This clone was counted a few times. This chain connects TRBV5-1 to TRBJ2-5; possible D gene TRBD2, 5 bases. The CDR3 spans 20 residues. Trimming shortened V by 4 bases and J by 5 bases, and 33 bases separated the two germline ends. Germline-derived CDR1 and CDR2 are SGHRS and YFSETQ. The CDR3 protein is CASSERTALQTLLLGETQYF. CDR3 DNA sequence: TGCGCCAGCAGCGAGCGGACGGCGCTCCAAACCCTCCTTTTGGGTGAGACCCAGTACTTC.

The gene calls are TRBV7-3 and TRBJ1-4, with D hard to call. Between the trimmed V and J ends, which lost 6 bases and 6 bases, there was a span of 11 bases. This CDR3 is built from 13 residues. Germline CDR1 SGHTA, CDR2 FQGTGA. The CDR3 nucleotides read TGTGCCAGCAGTCGGAGGGCACATGAAAAACTGTTTTTT. It translates to CASSRRAHEKLFF.

This clone showed up just once. This chain links TRBV11-2 with TRBJ2-3; D might be TRBD2 (5 bases). V was trimmed by 3 bases and J by 0 bases, leaving 22 bases between them. In germline, CDR1 is SGHAT, CDR2 FQNNGV. There are 19 residues in the CDR3. The CDR3 here is CASSLMSPTGSTSTDTQYF. The CDR3 bases are TGTGCCAGCAGCTTGATGTCTCCCACGGGGTCCACTAGCACAGATACGCAGTATTTT.

V gene TRBV10-3 combines with J gene TRBJ1-4; D unresolved. CDR1 and CDR2 (germline): ENHRY, SYGVKD. V dropped 3 bases and J dropped 5 bases, with 10 bases sitting between them. This CDR3 has 14 amino acids. This chain's CDR3 is CAISDLAGNEKLFF. CDR3 nucleotides: TGTGCCATCAGTGATTTGGCGGGGAATGAAAAACTGTTTTTT.

This chain connects TRBV30 to TRBJ2-6; D call uncertain. V lost 2 bases and J 4 bases, leaving 9 bases between the germline ends. Germline V gene data show CDR1 as GTSNPN and CDR2 as SVGIG (reference sequence). This CDR3 is 14 amino acids long. CDR3 residues: CAWSTGLGANVLTF. In DNA, the CDR3 is TGTGCCTGGAGTACCGGGCTCGGGGCCAACGTCCTGACTTTC.

Comments on this clone: Other DNA sequences in the same sample also yield this CDR3. This chain uses TRBV5-1 with TRBJ1-1, with D perhaps TRBD1 (5 bases). The germline CDR1 and CDR2 sequences are SGHRS and YFSETQ. V lost 2 bases and J lost 1, with 6 bases in between. This CDR3 has 13 residues. This CDR3 is CASSFGGNTEAFF. In DNA form, the CDR3 reads TGCGCCAGCAGCTTTGGGGGGAACACTGAAGCTTTCTTT.

The rearrangement joins TRBV6-5 to TRBJ1-4; TRBD1 aligns across 7 bases. This CDR3 comprises 14 residues. Germline V CDR1 and CDR2: MNHEY, SVGAGI. V was clipped by 6 bases and J by 5 bases; unmatched bases: 6. The CDR3 DNA reads as TGTGCCAGCAGAAAGGGACAGAGGAATGAAAAACTGTTTTTT. Translation: CASRKGQRNEKLFF.

The rearrangement uses TRBV5-5 and TRBJ1-1, with 7 bases fitting TRBD1. CDR1 is SGHKS, CDR2 YYEKEE, per germline (reference sequence). J lost 7 bases, V lost 2 bases, and 8 bases had no gene match. The CDR3 has 14 residues. CDR3 sequence reads: CASSLRQGLSEAFF. For the CDR3, the DNA is TGTGCCAGCAGCTTACGACAGGGTCTAAGTGAAGCTTTCTTT.

This clone was picked up a small number of times. The genes are TRBV5-4 and TRBJ2-2; tentative D call: TRBD2 (6 bases). The germline CDR1 and CDR2 sequences are SGHNT and YYREEE (reference sequence). The V gene lost 4 bases and the J gene lost 4 bases, with 14 bases spanning the gap. The CDR3 contains 15 residues. CDR3 region: CASSRDWAGTGELFF. In DNA, the CDR3 is TGTGCCAGCAGCAGGGACTGGGCGGGCACCGGGGAGCTGTTTTTT.

The chain recombines TRBV15 with TRBJ1-4; TRBD1 is a possible D gene (6 bases). V was cut by 0 bases and J by 3 bases, with 17 bases left in between. CDR1 is LNHNV, CDR2 YYDKDF, per germline (reference sequence). This CDR3 is built from 18 residues. In DNA, the CDR3 is TGTGCCACCAGCAGAGATCCCAGCGGGGGGCGACCTAATGAAAAACTGTTTTTT. Amino acid sequence: CATSRDPSGGRPNEKLFF. Using reference TRBV15 and TRBJ1-4 for the parts outside the CDR3, the full variable domain is DAMVIQNPRYQVTQFGKPVTLSCSQTLNHNVMYWYQQKSSQAPKLLFHYYDKDFNNEADTPDNFQSRRPNTSFCFLDIRSPGLGDTAMYLCATSRDPSGGRPNEKLFFGSGTQLSVL.

J is TRBJ2-1 and V is TRBV7-9; 7 bases are a match to TRBD2. This CDR3 has 15 amino acids. The V segment lost 5 bases and the J segment 4 bases; nucleotides outside the gene matches: 8. Germline values: CDR1 SEHNR, CDR2 FQNEAQ (reference sequence). The CDR3 loop reads CASSPGRGRYNEQFF. CDR3 DNA sequence: TGTGCCAGCAGCCCTGGGAGGGGTCGGTACAATGAGCAGTTCTTC.